This T cell receptor beta chain was captured in a study of shared clonotypes between healthy human individuals. Broader study findings: Larger richness was generally estimated for naive than memory subsets. Around 5% of naive CD4 clonotypes were common to a handful of donors.

The assay ran at deep level. The material for each subset, its genomic DNA, was split evenly across several immunoSEQ plates. Using immunoSEQ multiplex PCR, the repertoire was profiled, and TCRdb retains in-frame clones only, with some absent. Among 2 million to 2.5 million clones listed, nearly 97% were seen once. This CDR3 region has 14 residues. V was cut by 2 bases and J by 4 bases, with 12 bases left in between. Germline V gene sequence: CDR1 SGHRS, CDR2 YFSETQ. As for this clone: Antigen specificity is unknown.

Sequenced input: naive CD4+ T cells sorted from blood. Subset reported: CD45RA+ positively selected. This rearrangement joins TRBV5-1 to TRBJ1-1; no definite D call. This TCR came from a man between 18 and 35 years old in good health. The CDR3 sequence: CASSFWEDSTEAFF. CDR3 DNA sequence: TGCGCCAGCAGCTTCTGGGAGGATAGCACTGAAGCTTTCTTT.